The 5 T cell receptor beta chains given below trace back to one sample, sequenced in a study of blood T cell repertoires in COVID-19 (TCRdb year 2020). Library preparation employed the immunoSEQ multiplex PCR assay. This is the immuneACCESS table as TCRdb keeps it, with only in-frame sequences that have V and J called. A part of the clones is gone; compared with another copy, unresolved V genes explain less than half, and the rest is unexplained. The sample table lists about 230,000 clones, approximately 84% of them with a count of one. The ten largest clonotypes hold 7.9% of the sample. Sequenced sample: peripheral blood. The origin of the receptors is an elderly woman with acute or convalescent COVID-19.

This chain joins TRBV21-1 and TRBJ2-4; TRBD1 reflects the table's D call only, with no check against the DNA. TRBV21-1 is a known pseudogene. The CDR3 loop spans 18 amino acids. The CDR3 DNA follows: TGTGCCAGCAGCAGAGGGACAGGGCCCCCGCTAGCCAAAAACATTCAGTACTTC. This sequence encodes CASSRGTGPPLAKNIQYF.

The chain employs TRBV28 and TRBJ1-5; unclear D gene. This CDR3 is built from 11 residues. Trimming left V 6 bases short and J 4 bases short, with 4 bases between. Germline values: CDR1 MDHEN, CDR2 SYDVKM. This CDR3 reads CASSQNQPQHF. CDR3 coding DNA: TGTGCCAGCAGCCAAAATCAGCCCCAGCATTTT.

In its sample, this clone was seen a few times. The chain combines TRBV7-9 with TRBJ1-2, with 8 bases that match TRBD1. The CDR3 consists of 13 residues. J lost 7 bases, V lost 6 bases, and 7 bases had no gene match. Germline V CDR1 and CDR2: SEHNR, FQNEAQ (reference sequence). DNA of the CDR3: TGTGCCAGCAGAAGCGGACAGGGTCTTGGCTACACCTTC. Its protein product is CASRSGQGLGYTF.

The chain is built from TRBV5-6 and TRBJ1-1; TRBD1 aligns across 7 bases. The CDR3 contains 13 residues. Unmatched junction bases numbered 8, after V lost 1 base and J lost 11 bases. The germline gives CDR1 SGHDT, CDR2 YYEEEE. The CDR3 loop is CASSLTRTGLAFF. The CDR3 nucleotides are TGTGCCAGCAGCTTGACCCGGACAGGATTGGCTTTCTTT.

The rearrangement joins TRBV23-1 to TRBJ1-1; the D gene is possibly TRBD1 (5 bases). TRBV23-1 falls under the ORF class, with uncertain function. This CDR3 is 15 amino acids long. The V end lost 6 bases, the J end lost 0 bases, and 14 bases lay between the germline ends. CDR3 in amino acids: CASSPEDTLNTEAFF. Written as DNA, the CDR3 is TGCGCCAGCAGCCCCGAGGACACCTTGAACACTGAAGCTTTCTTT.